This TCR beta chain was profiled in a study of human T cells and chemical hapten exposure. The germline CDR1 and CDR2 sequences are MNHEY and SVGEGT. The CDR3 runs to 13 residues. V trimming: 6 bases; J trimming: 4 bases; junction bases outside the gene matches: 5. TCRdb itself ran the RACE reads through MiXCR, one entry per CDR3 protein. This sample carries around 250,000 distinct CDR3 sequences, 7.5% to 10% of them seen once, and the ten largest clones take 2% to 3%. This clonotype was recorded at least ten times. Noted time point: pre-sensitization, week 0. The treatment: therapeutic diphenylcyclopropenone sensitization with weekly scalp DPC.

The source of this sequence is a woman in her thirties or forties with alopecia areata. Some clones in this sample may be carry-over from other donors' samples. The sequencing here drew on whole blood, taken in connection with sensitization to the hapten diphenylcyclopropenone (DPC). This chain joins TRBV6-2 or TRBV6-3 and TRBJ1-2; 7 nucleotides agree with TRBD1. The CDR3 spells CASSPGQAYGYTF. The CDR3 DNA sequence: TGTGCCAGCAGCCCTGGACAGGCCTATGGCTACACCTTC.